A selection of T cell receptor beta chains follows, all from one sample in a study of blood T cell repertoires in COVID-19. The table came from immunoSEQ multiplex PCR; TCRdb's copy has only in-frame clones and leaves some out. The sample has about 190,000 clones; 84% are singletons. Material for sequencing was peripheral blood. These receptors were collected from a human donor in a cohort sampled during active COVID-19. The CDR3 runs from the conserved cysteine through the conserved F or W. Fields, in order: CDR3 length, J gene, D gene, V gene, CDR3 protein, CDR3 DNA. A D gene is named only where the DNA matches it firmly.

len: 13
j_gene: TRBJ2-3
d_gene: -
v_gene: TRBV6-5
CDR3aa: CASGGAPPDTQYF
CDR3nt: TGTGCCAGTGGAGGGGCCCCCCCAGATACGCAGTATTTT

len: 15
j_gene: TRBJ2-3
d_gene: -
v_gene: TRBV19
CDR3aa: CASSISVSVVNTQYF
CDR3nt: TGTGCCAGTAGTATAAGCGTTAGTGTGGTTAATACGCAGTATTTT

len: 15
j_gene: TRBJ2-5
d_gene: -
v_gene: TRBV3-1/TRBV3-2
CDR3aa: CASKLVAGVIETQYF
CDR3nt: TGTGCCAGTAAATTAGTGGCAGGGGTCATAGAGACCCAGTACTTC

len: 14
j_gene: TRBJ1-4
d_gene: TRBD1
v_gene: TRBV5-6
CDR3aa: CASSLRTGNEKLFF
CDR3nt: TGTGCCAGCAGCCTAAGGACAGGGAACGAAAAACTGTTTTTT

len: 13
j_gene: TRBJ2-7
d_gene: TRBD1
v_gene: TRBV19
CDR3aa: CASSDRRFYEQYF
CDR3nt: TGTGCCAGCTCGGACAGGAGATTCTACGAGCAGTACTTC

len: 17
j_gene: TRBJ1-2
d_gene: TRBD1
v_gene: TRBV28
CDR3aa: CASSWPPGQGGSPGYTF
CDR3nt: TGTGCCAGCAGTTGGCCCCCGGGACAGGGGGGCTCCCCTGGCTACACCTTC

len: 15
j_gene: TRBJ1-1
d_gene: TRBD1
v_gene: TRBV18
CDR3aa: CASSPVGQPNTEAFF
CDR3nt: TGTGCCAGCTCACCTGTGGGACAGCCGAACACTGAAGCTTTCTTT

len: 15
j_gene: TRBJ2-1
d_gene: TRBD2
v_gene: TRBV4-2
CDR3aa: CASSRSSGDVNEQFF
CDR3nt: TGTGCCAGCAGCCGATCTAGCGGGGACGTAAATGAGCAGTTCTTC

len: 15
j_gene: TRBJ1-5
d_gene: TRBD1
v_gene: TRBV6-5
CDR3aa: CASSTTGAGNQPQHF
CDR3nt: TGTGCCAGCAGCACGACAGGGGCCGGCAATCAGCCCCAGCATTTT

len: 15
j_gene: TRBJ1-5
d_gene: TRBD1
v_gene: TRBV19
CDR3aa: CAGGKRQGRYQPQHF
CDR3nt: TGTGCCGGGGGGAAGAGACAGGGAAGATATCAGCCCCAGCATTTT

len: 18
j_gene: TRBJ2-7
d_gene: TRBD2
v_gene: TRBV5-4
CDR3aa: CASSPSASGRTIPYEQYF
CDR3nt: TGTGCCAGCAGCCCTTCGGCTAGCGGGAGGACGATTCCCTACGAGCAGTACTTC

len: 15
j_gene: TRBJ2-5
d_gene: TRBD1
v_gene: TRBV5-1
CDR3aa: CASSLAVDRGETQYF
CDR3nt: TGCGCCAGCAGCTTGGCCGTGGACAGGGGGGAGACCCAGTACTTC